This paragraph covers one T cell receptor beta chain sequence. Blood sampling took place at baseline, cycle 4 day 1, and cycle 7 day 1. These data are taken from a study of OX40 agonist ivuxolimab in advanced cancers. Study context: From about 23 to 85 years was the age range, with a mean of around 56 years, and over 70% were male. Partial responses were observed in three patients, of whom one had hepatocellular carcinoma and two had cutaneous melanoma.

TCRdb keeps only in-frame clones here, not all; method: immunoSEQ multiplex PCR. The table lists over 100,000 clones, around 89% of them singletons. The sequences come from CD4+ or CD8+ T cells sorted from blood, collected in a trial of the OX40 agonist ivuxolimab. This receptor was taken from an adult with an advanced solid tumor such as melanoma, head and neck, liver or kidney cancer.

The CDR3 loop is CASSPDSNYGYTF. The CDR3 region has the DNA TGCGCCAGCAGCCCGGACAGCAACTATGGCTACACCTTC. This chain connects TRBV5-1 to TRBJ1-2; D might be TRBD1 (6 bases). This CDR3 is built from 13 residues. Germline CDR1 and CDR2: SGHRS and YFSETQ. V shed 4 bases and J shed 2 bases, with 9 bases lying between them.